Listed below are T cell receptor beta chains from one sample, sequenced in a study of blood T cell repertoires in COVID-19. Measured with immunoSEQ multiplex PCR; TCRdb has only the in-frame clones, and not every one. This sample carries under 400,000 clones, roughly 87% of them seen once, and the ten largest clones take around 4%. Sequencing was carried out using peripheral blood. These receptors were obtained from a woman aged 60-70 years with COVID-19, enrolled during active disease. Both conserved end residues are part of each CDR3. Fields, in order: D gene, V gene, clone size, CDR3 length, J gene, CDR3 protein, CDR3 DNA. D genes are given only for firm matches. Clone sizes are given selectively: once, few, many, or a class where the clone is expanded.

D: .
V: TRBV6-6
size: .
length: 14
J: TRBJ1-2
CDR3: CASSYSRGNYGYTF
DNA: TGTGCCAGCAGTTACTCTAGGGGGAACTATGGCTACACCTTC

D: TRBD1
V: TRBV2
size: .
length: 13
J: TRBJ1-5
CDR3: CASSMDRNQPQHF
DNA: TGTGCCAGCAGTATGGACAGGAATCAGCCCCAGCATTTT

D: TRBD2
V: TRBV7-2
size: .
length: 17
J: TRBJ2-2
CDR3: CASSLPGRGVNTGELFF
DNA: TGTGCCAGCAGCCTCCCCGGTCGGGGGGTAAACACCGGGGAGCTGTTTTTT

D: TRBD2
V: TRBV3-1/TRBV3-2
size: .
length: 13
J: TRBJ2-7
CDR3: CASRRTSGGEQYF
DNA: TGTGCCAGCAGGCGGACTAGCGGAGGAGAGCAGTACTTC

D: TRBD1
V: TRBV6-5
size: .
length: 13
J: TRBJ1-6
CDR3: CASRGTGPVPLHF
DNA: TGTGCCAGCAGGGGGACAGGGCCGGTTCCCCTCCACTTT

D: .
V: TRBV30
size: .
length: 16
J: TRBJ1-6
CDR3: CAWSMGGLAYNSPLHF
DNA: TGTGCCTGGAGCATGGGAGGGCTCGCCTATAATTCACCCCTCCACTTT

D: TRBD2
V: TRBV19
size: .
length: 17
J: TRBJ2-3
CDR3: CASSAPVGRGITDTQYF
DNA: TGTGCCAGTAGTGCCCCAGTGGGGCGGGGGATCACAGATACGCAGTATTTT

D: .
V: TRBV7-2
size: once
length: 15
J: TRBJ1-1
CDR3: CASSLGGVVNTEAFF
DNA: TGTGCCAGCAGCTTAGGGGGGGTTGTGAACACTGAAGCTTTCTTT

D: TRBD1
V: TRBV5-1
size: .
length: 14
J: TRBJ2-5
CDR3: CASSPGTGEETQYF
DNA: TGCGCCAGCAGCCCGGGGACAGGGGAAGAGACCCAGTACTTC

D: TRBD1
V: TRBV3-1/TRBV3-2
size: .
length: 14
J: TRBJ1-5
CDR3: CASSARTGGQPQHF
DNA: TGTGCCAGCAGCGCACGGACAGGGGGCCAGCCCCAGCATTTT

D: TRBD1
V: TRBV28
size: .
length: 14
J: TRBJ1-2
CDR3: CAGSRQGVVYGYTF
DNA: TGTGCCGGGTCCAGACAGGGGGTAGTCTATGGCTACACCTTC

D: TRBD1
V: TRBV7-9
size: .
length: 15
J: TRBJ1-4
CDR3: CASSARTGLDEKLFF
DNA: TGTGCCAGCAGTGCGCGGACAGGGTTAGATGAAAAACTGTTTTTT

D: TRBD2
V: TRBV11-2
size: .
length: 13
J: TRBJ2-1
CDR3: CASSLSGGNEQFF
DNA: TGTGCCAGCAGCTTATCGGGAGGCAATGAGCAGTTCTTC

D: .
V: TRBV11-2
size: .
length: 13
J: TRBJ1-6
CDR3: CASSFYLNSPLHF
DNA: TGTGCCAGCAGCTTCTACCTAAATTCACCCCTCCACTTT

D: .
V: TRBV6-6
size: .
length: 13
J: TRBJ1-6
CDR3: CASRRTDGSPLHF
DNA: TGTGCCAGCAGACGGACAGACGGTTCACCCCTCCACTTT

D: .
V: TRBV11-1
size: .
length: 12
J: TRBJ1-2
CDR3: CASGHRDYGYTF
DNA: TGTGCCAGCGGTCACAGGGACTATGGCTACACCTTC

D: TRBD2
V: TRBV27
size: .
length: 15
J: TRBJ2-2
CDR3: CASSRTSGGAGELFF
DNA: TGTGCCAGCAGTCGGACTAGCGGGGGGGCCGGGGAGCTGTTTTTT

D: TRBD1
V: TRBV7-9
size: .
length: 15
J: TRBJ2-1
CDR3: CASSTGQGAVNEQFF
DNA: TGTGCCAGCAGCACAGGACAGGGTGCAGTCAATGAGCAGTTCTTC

D: .
V: TRBV5-5
size: .
length: 13
J: TRBJ2-7
CDR3: CASSFAEVSEQYF
DNA: TGTGCCAGCAGCTTTGCCGAGGTCTCCGAGCAGTACTTC

D: .
V: TRBV5-1
size: .
length: 11
J: TRBJ2-7
CDR3: CASSSAYEQYF
DNA: TGCGCCAGCAGCTCTGCCTACGAGCAGTACTTC

D: .
V: TRBV3-1/TRBV3-2
size: .
length: 15
J: TRBJ2-5
CDR3: CASSQDEAGEETQYF
DNA: TGTGCCAGCAGCCAAGATGAGGCGGGCGAGGAGACCCAGTACTTC

D: .
V: TRBV5-1
size: once
length: 14
J: TRBJ1-2
CDR3: CASSLKSGLWGYTF
DNA: TGCGCCAGCAGCTTGAAGAGCGGCTTGTGGGGCTACACCTTC

D: .
V: TRBV30
size: .
length: 14
J: TRBJ1-5
CDR3: CAWSSDINNQPQHF
DNA: TGTGCCTGGAGTTCGGACATCAACAATCAGCCCCAGCATTTT

D: .
V: TRBV6-5
size: .
length: 13
J: TRBJ1-5
CDR3: CASNLYSNQPQHF
DNA: TGTGCCAGCAATCTTTATAGCAATCAGCCCCAGCATTTT

D: TRBD1
V: TRBV2
size: .
length: 13
J: TRBJ1-1
CDR3: CASSRQGNTEAFF
DNA: TGTGCCAGCAGTAGACAGGGGAACACTGAAGCTTTCTTT

D: .
V: TRBV14
size: few
length: 13
J: TRBJ1-2
CDR3: CASSQGRNYGYTF
DNA: TGTGCCAGCAGCCAAGGGAGGAACTATGGCTACACCTTC

D: .
V: TRBV30
size: .
length: 17
J: TRBJ1-1
CDR3: CAWSRAGGGVRNTEAFF
DNA: TGTGCCTGGAGTAGGGCAGGCGGAGGAGTTAGGAACACTGAAGCTTTCTTT

D: .
V: TRBV25-1
size: .
length: 15
J: TRBJ1-1
CDR3: CASSESRGGGTEAFF
DNA: TGTGCCAGCAGTGAATCTCGGGGGGGAGGCACTGAAGCTTTCTTT

D: .
V: TRBV5-1
size: .
length: 15
J: TRBJ2-2
CDR3: CASSRGATGPGELFF
DNA: TGCGCCAGCAGCCGCGGGGCTACGGGGCCCGGGGAGCTGTTTTTT

D: TRBD1
V: TRBV7-6
size: .
length: 15
J: TRBJ1-1
CDR3: CASSLTQGANTEAFF
DNA: TGTGCCAGCAGCCTCACACAGGGGGCGAACACTGAAGCTTTCTTT

D: TRBD1
V: TRBV19
size: .
length: 15
J: TRBJ2-7
CDR3: CASSQDRDLSYEQYF
DNA: TGTGCCAGTAGCCAAGACAGGGACCTATCCTACGAGCAGTACTTC

D: .
V: TRBV2
size: .
length: 15
J: TRBJ2-4
CDR3: CASRIGRAAKNIQYF
DNA: TGTGCCAGCAGAATAGGCAGGGCGGCCAAAAACATTCAGTACTTC